The subject of this entry is one T cell receptor beta chain. Its antigen is not known. The data stem from a study of T cells expressing NK-cell markers. Study context: Beta-chain profiling covered CD3+CD56+NKG2C+, CD3+CD56+NKG2C- and CD3+CD56-NKG2C+ sorted subsets.

Broader study findings: Whether expanded NKG2C-expressing T cell clones recognize HCMV is unknown. About 1.0-8% of CD8+ T cells in more than five donors belonged to dominant NKG2C+ clonotypes.

The germline V gene encodes CDR1 SNHLY and CDR2 FYNNEI. This CDR3 contains 15 residues. UMIs were included in TCR beta cDNA generated by 5'RACE template switching. TCRdb re-called the 5' RACE reads, yielding one record per CDR3 amino acid sequence without DNA. This sample's table reports fewer than 550,000 distinct CDR3 sequences. The clonotype was recovered from a woman in her forties or fifties in good health. Material: blood T cells: a sorted CD56 or NKG2C T cell subset, CD4+ or CD8+ T cells, or bulk PBMC T cells (not recorded which). V gene TRBV2 combines with J gene TRBJ2-3; TCRdb's D call of TRBD1 is untestable without DNA. CDR3 loop: CASIPGTLSTDTQYF.